This T cell receptor (beta chain) was found in a study of cytomegalovirus exposure and HLA in healthy donors. Findings of the study overall: A previous analysis found most TCR beta V segments productive roughly 87% or roughly 30% of the time. Cytomegalovirus status was reportedly diagnosed by the classifier with high sensitivity and specificity. In vitro data verified a few CMV-associated chains as specific for CMV antigens.

This CDR3 has 15 residues. The ends were cut back, 2 bases at V and 9 bases at J, with 17 bases in the middle. Germline CDR1 MGHRA, CDR2 YSYEKL. Concerning this clone itself: Its antigen is undetermined.

Nominally healthy donors were sampled, though unrecorded immune exposures were likely. Both 60 Vbeta primers and 13 Jbeta primers went into the PCR. The repertoire was sequenced with immunoSEQ multiplex PCR; TCRdb's copy has only in-frame clones and lacks some. Of about 110,000 clones in the sample, about four fifths were seen once. The material sequenced was PBMCs. The sequence derives from a woman aged 55-70 years in good health and CMV-seropositive. V and J are TRBV4-1 and TRBJ2-1; D possibly corresponds to TRBD1 (6 bases). CDR3 loop: CASSQPGQGTREQFF. DNA of the CDR3: TGCGCCAGCAGCCAACCGGGACAAGGGACACGTGAGCAGTTCTTC.